This T cell receptor beta chain was sequenced in a study of Tregs in tolerant kidney transplant recipients. Data came from immunoSEQ multiplex PCR; TCRdb stores just in-frame clones and leaves some out. Among approximately 260,000 clones listed, around 82% were seen once. On this clone: What it binds is unknown.

Unstimulated regulatory T cells (CD4+CD25+CD127-), CD4+CD25- non-regulatory cells, CD4 and CD8 cells were FACS-sorted from thawed PBMCs. Findings and caveats of the study: Activated donor B cell expansion appeared to reveal the most relevant donor-specific TCRbeta repertoire. The small number of patients limits these findings pending further validation.

The sequence was obtained from a human donor in good health. Sequencing was done on a sample of CD4+ T cells from blood.

Here the CDR3 reads CASSADRDSYEQYF. Here the CDR3 DNA reads TGTGCCAGCAGTGCCGACAGAGACAGCTACGAGCAGTACTTC. This chain joins TRBV2 and TRBJ2-7; D perhaps matches TRBD1 (5 bases). The V gene's germline CDR1 is SNHLY and CDR2 FYNNEI. V dropped 4 bases and J dropped 3 bases, with 13 bases sitting between them. CDR3 length equals 14 residues.